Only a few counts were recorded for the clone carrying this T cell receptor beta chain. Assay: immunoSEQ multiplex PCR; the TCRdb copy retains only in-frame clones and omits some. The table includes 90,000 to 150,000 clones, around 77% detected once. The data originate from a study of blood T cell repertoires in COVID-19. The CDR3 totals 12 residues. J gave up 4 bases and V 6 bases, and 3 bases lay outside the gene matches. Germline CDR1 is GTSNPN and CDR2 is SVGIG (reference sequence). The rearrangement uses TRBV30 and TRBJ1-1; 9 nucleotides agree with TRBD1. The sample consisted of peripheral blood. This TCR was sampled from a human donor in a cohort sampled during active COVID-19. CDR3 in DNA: TGTGCCTGTACGGACAGGGGCACTGAAGCTTTCTTT. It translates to CACTDRGTEAFF. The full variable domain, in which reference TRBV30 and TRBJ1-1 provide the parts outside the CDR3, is SQTIHQWPATLVQPVGSPLSLECTVEGTSNPNLYWYRQAAGRGLQLLFYSVGIGQISSEVPQNLSASRPQDRQFILSSKKLLLSDSGFYLCACTDRGTEAFFGQGTRLTVV.